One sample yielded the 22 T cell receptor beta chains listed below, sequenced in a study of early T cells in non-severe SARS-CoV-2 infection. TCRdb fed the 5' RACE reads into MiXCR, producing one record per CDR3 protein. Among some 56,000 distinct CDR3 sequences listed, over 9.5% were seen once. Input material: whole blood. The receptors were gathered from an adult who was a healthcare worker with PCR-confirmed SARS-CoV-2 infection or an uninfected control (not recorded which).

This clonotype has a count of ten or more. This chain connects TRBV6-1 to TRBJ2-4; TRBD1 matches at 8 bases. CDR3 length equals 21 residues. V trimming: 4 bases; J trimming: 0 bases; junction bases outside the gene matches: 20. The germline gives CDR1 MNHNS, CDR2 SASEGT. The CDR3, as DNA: TGTGCCAGCAGTGTTCCCCTAGCCGGGACAGGTTTTCACCTAGCCAAAAACATTCAGTACTTC. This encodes CASSVPLAGTGFHLAKNIQYF.

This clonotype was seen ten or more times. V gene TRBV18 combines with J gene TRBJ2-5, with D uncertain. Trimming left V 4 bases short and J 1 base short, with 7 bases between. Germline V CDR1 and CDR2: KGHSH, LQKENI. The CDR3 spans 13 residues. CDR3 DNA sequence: TGTGCCAGCTCACTAGTACTCCAAGAGACCCAGTACTTC. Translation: CASSLVLQETQYF.

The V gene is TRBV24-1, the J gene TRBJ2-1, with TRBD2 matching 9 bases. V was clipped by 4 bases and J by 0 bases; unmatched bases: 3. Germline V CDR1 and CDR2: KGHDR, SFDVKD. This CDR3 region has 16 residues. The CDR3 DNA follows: TGTGCCACCAGTGACCTAGCGGGAAGCTCCTACAATGAGCAGTTCTTC. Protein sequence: CATSDLAGSSYNEQFF.

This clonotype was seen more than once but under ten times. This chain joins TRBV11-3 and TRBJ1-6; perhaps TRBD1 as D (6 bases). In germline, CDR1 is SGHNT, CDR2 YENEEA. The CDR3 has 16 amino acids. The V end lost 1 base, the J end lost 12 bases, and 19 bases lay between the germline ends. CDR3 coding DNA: TGTGCCAGCAGCTTAGCAGGGGCCCTCAGCCTTGGACCCCTCCACTTT. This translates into CASSLAGALSLGPLHF.

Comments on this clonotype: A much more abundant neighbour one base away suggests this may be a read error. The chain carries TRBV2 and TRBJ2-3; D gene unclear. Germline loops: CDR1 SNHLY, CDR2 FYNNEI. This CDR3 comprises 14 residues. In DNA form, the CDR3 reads TGTGCCAGCAGTGAAGAGAAGTCCACAGATATGCAGTATTTT. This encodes CASSEEKSTDMQYF.

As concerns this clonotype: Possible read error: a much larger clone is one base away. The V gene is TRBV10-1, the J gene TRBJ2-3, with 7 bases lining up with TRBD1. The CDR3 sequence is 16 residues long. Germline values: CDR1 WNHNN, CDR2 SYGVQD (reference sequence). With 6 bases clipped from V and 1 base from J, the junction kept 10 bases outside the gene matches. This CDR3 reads CASSEIRTGRTDTQYF. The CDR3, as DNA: TGCGCCAGCAGCGAGATAAGGACAGGCCGCACAGATACGCAGTATTTT.

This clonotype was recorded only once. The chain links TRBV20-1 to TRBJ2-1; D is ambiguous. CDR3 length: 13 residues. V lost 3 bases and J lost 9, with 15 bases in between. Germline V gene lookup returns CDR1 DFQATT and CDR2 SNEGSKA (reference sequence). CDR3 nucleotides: TGCAGTGCTAGTAATCCCTCTCATCCTGAGCAGTTCTTC. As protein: CSASNPSHPEQFF.

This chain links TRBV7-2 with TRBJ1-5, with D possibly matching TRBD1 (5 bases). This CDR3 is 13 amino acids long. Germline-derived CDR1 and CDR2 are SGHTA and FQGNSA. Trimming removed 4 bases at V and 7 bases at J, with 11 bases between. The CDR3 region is CASSSSWGQPQHF. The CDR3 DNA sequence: TGTGCCAGCAGCTCCTCCTGGGGGCAGCCCCAGCATTTT.

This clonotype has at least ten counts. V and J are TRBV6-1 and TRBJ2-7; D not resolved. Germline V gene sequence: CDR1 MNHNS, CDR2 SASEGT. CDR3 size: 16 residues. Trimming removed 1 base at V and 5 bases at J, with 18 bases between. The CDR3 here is CASSEVSRVPSDEQYF. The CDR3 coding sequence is TGTGCCAGCAGTGAAGTCTCTCGGGTTCCGTCGGACGAGCAGTACTTC.

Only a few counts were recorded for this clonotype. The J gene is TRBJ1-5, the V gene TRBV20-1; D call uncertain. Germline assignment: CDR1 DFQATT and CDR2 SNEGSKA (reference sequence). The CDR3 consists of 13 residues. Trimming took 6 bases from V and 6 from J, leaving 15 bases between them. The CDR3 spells CSAYHRGSQPQHF. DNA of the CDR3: TGCAGTGCCTATCACAGAGGCTCTCAGCCCCAGCATTTT.

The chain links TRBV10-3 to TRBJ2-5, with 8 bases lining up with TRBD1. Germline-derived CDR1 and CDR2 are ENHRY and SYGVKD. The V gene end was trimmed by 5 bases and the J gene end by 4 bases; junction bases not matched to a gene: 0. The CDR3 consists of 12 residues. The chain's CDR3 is CAISTGGETQYF. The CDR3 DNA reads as TGTGCCATCAGTACAGGGGGAGAGACCCAGTACTTC.

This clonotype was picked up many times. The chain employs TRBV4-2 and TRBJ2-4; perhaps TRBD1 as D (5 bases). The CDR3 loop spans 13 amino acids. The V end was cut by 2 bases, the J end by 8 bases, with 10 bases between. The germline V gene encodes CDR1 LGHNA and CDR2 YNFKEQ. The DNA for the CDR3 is TGTGCCAGCAGCCAACTGTTAGGGGACATTCAGTACTTC. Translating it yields CASSQLLGDIQYF.

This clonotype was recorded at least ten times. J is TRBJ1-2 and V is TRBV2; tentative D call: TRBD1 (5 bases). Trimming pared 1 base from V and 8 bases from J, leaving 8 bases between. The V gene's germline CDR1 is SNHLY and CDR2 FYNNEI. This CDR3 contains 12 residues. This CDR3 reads CASSEDDRGYTF. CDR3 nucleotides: TGTGCCAGCAGTGAAGACGACAGAGGCTACACCTTC.

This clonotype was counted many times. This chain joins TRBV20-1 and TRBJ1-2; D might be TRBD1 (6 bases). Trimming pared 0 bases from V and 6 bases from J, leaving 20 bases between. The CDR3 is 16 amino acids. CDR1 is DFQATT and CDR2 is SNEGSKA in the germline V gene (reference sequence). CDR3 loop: CSARDGTGRWINGYTF. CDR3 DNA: TGCAGTGCTAGAGATGGAACAGGGAGGTGGATTAATGGCTACACCTTC.

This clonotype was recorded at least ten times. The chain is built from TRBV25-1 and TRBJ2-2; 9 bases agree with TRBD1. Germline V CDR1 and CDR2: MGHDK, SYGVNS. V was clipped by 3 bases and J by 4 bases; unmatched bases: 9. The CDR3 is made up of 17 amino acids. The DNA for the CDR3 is TGTGCCAGCAGTGATTCACCGGGACAGGGAAGCACCGGGGAGCTGTTTTTT. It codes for CASSDSPGQGSTGELFF.

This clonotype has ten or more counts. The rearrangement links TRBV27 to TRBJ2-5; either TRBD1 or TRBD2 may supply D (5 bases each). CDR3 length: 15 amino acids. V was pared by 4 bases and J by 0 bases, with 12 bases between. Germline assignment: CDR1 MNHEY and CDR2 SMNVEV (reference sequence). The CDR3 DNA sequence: TGTGCCAGCAGTTGGGGACGGATGTACCAAGAGACCCAGTACTTC. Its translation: CASSWGRMYQETQYF.

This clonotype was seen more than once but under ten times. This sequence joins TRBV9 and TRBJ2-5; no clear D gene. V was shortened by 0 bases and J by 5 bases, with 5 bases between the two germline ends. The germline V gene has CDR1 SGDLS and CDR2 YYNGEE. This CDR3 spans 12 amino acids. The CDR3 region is CASSVAYETQYF. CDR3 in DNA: TGTGCCAGCAGCGTAGCTTATGAGACCCAGTACTTC.

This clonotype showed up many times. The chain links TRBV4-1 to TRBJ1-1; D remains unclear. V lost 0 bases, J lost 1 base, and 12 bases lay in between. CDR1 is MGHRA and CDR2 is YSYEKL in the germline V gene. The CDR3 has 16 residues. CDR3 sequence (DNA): TGCGCCAGCAGCCAAGATCTCCGCAGGACGAACACTGAAGCTTTCTTT. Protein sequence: CASSQDLRRTNTEAFF.

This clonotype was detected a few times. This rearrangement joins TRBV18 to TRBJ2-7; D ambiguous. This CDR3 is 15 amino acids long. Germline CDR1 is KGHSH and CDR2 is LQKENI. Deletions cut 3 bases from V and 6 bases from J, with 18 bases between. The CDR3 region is CASSPPTAPSPEQYF. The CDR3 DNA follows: TGTGCCAGCTCACCCCCAACTGCCCCCTCGCCCGAGCAGTACTTC.

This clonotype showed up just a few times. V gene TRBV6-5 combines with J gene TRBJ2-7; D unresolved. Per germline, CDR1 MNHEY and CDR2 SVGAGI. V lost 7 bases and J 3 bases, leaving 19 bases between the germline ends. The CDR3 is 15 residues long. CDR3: CASNPKAPFYYEQYF. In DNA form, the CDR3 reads TGTGCCAGCAATCCCAAGGCCCCCTTCTACTACGAGCAGTACTTC.

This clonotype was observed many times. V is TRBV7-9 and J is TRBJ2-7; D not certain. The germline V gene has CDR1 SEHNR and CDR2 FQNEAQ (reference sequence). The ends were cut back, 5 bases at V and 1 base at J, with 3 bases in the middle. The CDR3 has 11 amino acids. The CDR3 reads CASSKSYEQYF. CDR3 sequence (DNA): TGTGCCAGCAGCAAGTCCTACGAGCAGTACTTC. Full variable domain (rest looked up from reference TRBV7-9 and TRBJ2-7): DTGVSQNPRHKITKRGQNVTFRCDPISEHNRLYWYRQTLGQGPEFLTYFQNEAQLEKSRLLSDRFSAERPKGSFSTLEIQRTEQGDSAMYLCASSKSYEQYFGPGTRLTVT.

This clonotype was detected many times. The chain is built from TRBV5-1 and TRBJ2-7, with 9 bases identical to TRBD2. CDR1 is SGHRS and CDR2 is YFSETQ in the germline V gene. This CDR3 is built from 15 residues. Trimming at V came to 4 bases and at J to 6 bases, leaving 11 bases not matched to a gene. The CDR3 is CASSPDSGSVGEQYF. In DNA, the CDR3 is TGCGCCAGCAGCCCCGATAGCGGGAGTGTGGGCGAGCAGTACTTC.